This TCR beta chain originates from a study of CD8 T cells in ankylosing spondylitis. Findings and limits, study-wide: Significant enrichment of disease-linked clones was reported in matched ankylosing spondylitis synovial fluid.

For this clonotype: No antigen is known for it.

Trimming took off 0 bases at V and 9 bases at J, with 21 bases between the two ends. Germline CDR1 is GTSNPN and CDR2 is SVGIG (reference sequence). This CDR3 spans 16 amino acids. 5'-RACE, quantitative and with molecular barcodes, yielded the TCR beta libraries. TCRdb re-derived calls from the 5' RACE reads in MiXCR, one entry per CDR3 protein. There are around 330,000 distinct CDR3 sequences in the sample; approximately 10% occur only once, and roughly 9.1% lies in the top ten. The rearrangement uses TRBV30 and TRBJ1-3, with D tentatively TRBD1 (5 bases). The sequence was obtained from a female donor with ankylosing spondylitis or in good health (not recorded which). Input material: blood, either unsorted or a sorted T cell fraction (not recorded which). CDR3 bases: TGTGCCTGGAGTGTCATCCGGGACCCCAGGCGTGGCACCATATATTTT. Encoded protein: CAWSVIRDPRRGTIYF.